The 11 T cell receptor beta chains given below trace back to one sample, sequenced in a study of response to subunit inactivated influenza vaccine. TCRdb reprocessed the RT-PCR reads via MiXCR and lists one record per CDR3 protein. Seen here are roughly 500,000 distinct CDR3 sequences, 25% observed once, and the top ten hold less than 2.5%. Sequencing used CD4+ T cells sorted from PBMCs, obtained 4 to 6 days after vaccination. All receptors come from a man between 50 and 59 years old who received an inactivated influenza vaccine.

The V gene is TRBV24-1, the J gene TRBJ2-1; 7 nucleotides agree with TRBD1. The junction had 5 bases not matched to a gene; V was cut back by 0 bases and J by 4 bases. This CDR3 comprises 16 residues. CDR1 is KGHDR and CDR2 is SFDVKD in the germline V gene. The CDR3 is CATSDLQAGGYNEQFF. The DNA for the CDR3 is TGTGCCACCAGTGATTTGCAGGCAGGGGGATACAATGAGCAGTTCTTC.

The DNA for the CDR3 is TGTGCCAGCACCCAGACGGGGTTTCCGACGGCTGGTGAGCAGTTCTTC. This sequence encodes CASTQTGFPTAGEQFF. The rearrangement joins TRBV27 to TRBJ2-1; TRBD2 might be the D (5 bases). The CDR3 runs 16 residues. Germline V CDR1 and CDR2: MNHEY, SMNVEV (reference sequence). V lost 7 bases, J lost 9 bases, and 25 bases lay in between.

At least ten counts were recorded for this clonotype. V gene TRBV28 combines with J gene TRBJ2-7, with 10 bases lining up with TRBD1. Trimming cost V 5 bases and J 2 bases; bases outside gene matches: 6. The CDR3 runs to 15 residues. Germline V CDR1 and CDR2: MDHEN, SYDVKM. CDR3 loop: CASSPTGTGAYEQYF. CDR3 bases: TGTGCCAGCAGTCCGACCGGGACAGGGGCCTACGAGCAGTACTTC.

This clonotype has only one observation. One end of the junction is discordant with germline, which a read error may explain. V gene TRBV7-7 combines with J gene TRBJ2-7; no clear D. The CDR3 contains 13 residues. The germline gives CDR1 SSHAT, CDR2 FNYEAQ (reference sequence). In nucleotides, the CDR3 is TGTGCTAGCAGCCCGGACGAGTCCTACGAGCAGTACTTC. It specifies CASSPDESYEQYF. The variable domain in full, completed from reference TRBV7-7 and TRBJ2-7, reads GAGVSQSPRYKVTKRGQDVTLRCDPISSHATLYWYQQALGQGPEFLTYFNYEAQPDKSGLPSDRFSAERPEGSISTLTIQRTEQRDSAMYRCASSPDESYEQYFGPGTRLTVT.

This clonotype was detected once. J is TRBJ1-1 and V is TRBV12-3 or TRBV12-4; weak D call: TRBD1 (5 bases). This CDR3 is built from 14 residues. Deletions cut 3 bases from V and 5 bases from J, with 13 bases between. The CDR3 bases are TGTGCCAGCAGTTTTGATCCAGGGAGAACTGAAGCTTTCTTT. Its protein is CASSFDPGRTEAFF.

The chain links TRBV7-3 to TRBJ2-2; TRBD2 matches 7 bases. The CDR3 covers 15 residues. V was clipped by 5 bases and J by 4 bases; unmatched bases: 7. In germline, CDR1 is SGHTA, CDR2 FQGTGA. In DNA form, the CDR3 reads TGTGCCAGCAGCCCCCGGGGGGAGGGCACCGGGGAGCTGTTTTTT. Translated, it gives CASSPRGEGTGELFF. The full variable domain, with the rest looked up from reference TRBV7-3 and TRBJ2-2, is GAGVSQTPSNKVTEKGKYVELRCDPISGHTALYWYRQSLGQGPEFLIYFQGTGAADDSGLPNDRFFAVRPEGSVSTLKIQRTERGDSAVYLCASSPRGEGTGELFFGEGSRLTVL.

The CDR3 loop reads CALRRGPGELFF. The CDR3 nucleotides read TGTGCCCTTCGACGGGGGCCCGGGGAGCTGTTTTTT. The chain recombines TRBV6-2 or TRBV6-3 with TRBJ2-2; possibly TRBD1 or TRBD2 for D (6 bases each). Trimming removed 11 bases at V and 6 bases at J, with 13 bases between. The CDR3 loop spans 12 amino acids. Per germline, CDR1 MNHEY and CDR2 SVGEGT.

The chain has TRBV6-2 or TRBV6-3 and TRBJ2-7; the match to TRBD1 covers 8 bases. V gave up 0 bases and J gave up 4 bases; unmatched junction bases: 8. Germline CDR1 is MNHEY and CDR2 is SVGEGT. CDR3 size: 16 residues. The DNA of the CDR3 is TGTGCCAGCAGTTACTCGTGGGACAGGACGCTATACGAGCAGTACTTC. Its translation is CASSYSWDRTLYEQYF.

This clonotype was observed a few times. This chain connects TRBV30 to TRBJ2-7, with D perhaps given as TRBD1 or TRBD2 (5 bases each). The V end was cut by 3 bases, the J end by 6 bases, with 9 bases between. CDR1 is GTSNPN, CDR2 SVGIG, per germline (reference sequence). The CDR3 runs 11 residues. The CDR3 DNA reads TGTGCCTGGAGGTGGGGGTCCGAGCAGTACTTC. Translated, it gives CAWRWGSEQYF.

The chain links TRBV20-1 to TRBJ2-3; the D gene is possibly TRBD2 (5 bases). V dropped 1 base and J dropped 2 bases, with 13 bases sitting between them. This CDR3 is built from 15 residues. Germline V gene lookup returns CDR1 DFQATT and CDR2 SNEGSKA (reference sequence). The CDR3 DNA follows: TGCAGTGCTAGAGCGCGGAGCGGAAACACAGATACGCAGTATTTT. It encodes CSARARSGNTDTQYF.

This clonotype was seen more than once but under ten times. The chain carries TRBV9 and TRBJ2-5; D is possibly TRBD1 (5 bases). Deletions cut 3 bases from V and 4 bases from J, with 16 bases between. The CDR3 spans 15 residues. CDR1 is SGDLS and CDR2 is YYNGEE in the germline V gene. CDR3: CASSAYQGAGETQYF. CDR3 nucleotide sequence: TGTGCCAGCAGCGCGTACCAGGGTGCAGGAGAGACCCAGTACTTC. The variable domain in full, with the rest retrieved from reference TRBV9 and TRBJ2-5, is DSGVTQTPKHLITATGQRVTLRCSPRSGDLSVYWYQQSLDQGLQFLIQYYNGEERAKGNILERFSAQQFPDLHSELNLSSLELGDSALYFCASSAYQGAGETQYFGPGTRLLVL.